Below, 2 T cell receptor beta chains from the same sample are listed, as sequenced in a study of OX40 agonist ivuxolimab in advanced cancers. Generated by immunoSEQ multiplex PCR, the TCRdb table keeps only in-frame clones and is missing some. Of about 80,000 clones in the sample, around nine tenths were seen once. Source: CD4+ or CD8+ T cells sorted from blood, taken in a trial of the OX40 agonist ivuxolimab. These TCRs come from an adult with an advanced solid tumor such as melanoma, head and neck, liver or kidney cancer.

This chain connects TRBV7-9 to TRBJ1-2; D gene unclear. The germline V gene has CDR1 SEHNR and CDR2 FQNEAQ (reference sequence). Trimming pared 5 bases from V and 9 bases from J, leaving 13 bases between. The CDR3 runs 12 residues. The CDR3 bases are TGTGCCAGCAGCCCCGGACGAGAAAGCTACACCTTC. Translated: CASSPGRESYTF.

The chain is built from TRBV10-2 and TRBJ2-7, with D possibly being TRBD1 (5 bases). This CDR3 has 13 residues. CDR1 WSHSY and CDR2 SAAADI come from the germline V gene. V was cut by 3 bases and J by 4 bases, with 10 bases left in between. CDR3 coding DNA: TGCGCCAGCAGTGAAGGGGAAGGATACGAGCAGTACTTC. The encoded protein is CASSEGEGYEQYF.